Below are 25 T cell receptor beta chains sequenced from a single sample in a study of OX40 agonist ivuxolimab in advanced cancers. The data were produced by immunoSEQ multiplex PCR, yet TCRdb's version contains in-frame clones alone and is incomplete. This table has approximately 16,000 clones, roughly 80% appearing once. Sequenced here: CD4+ or CD8+ T cells sorted from blood, sampled in a trial of the OX40 agonist ivuxolimab. The source is an adult with an advanced solid tumor such as melanoma, head and neck, liver or kidney cancer.

The chain joins TRBV9 to TRBJ2-1; 9 bases are shared with TRBD2. The CDR3 runs 17 residues. V dropped 0 bases and J dropped 4; count of bases not matched to a gene: 8. Germline V gene data show CDR1 as SGDLS and CDR2 as YYNGEE. The CDR3 sequence: CASSVASIAGDYNEQFF. In DNA form, the CDR3 reads TGTGCCAGCAGCGTAGCCTCTATAGCGGGGGATTACAATGAGCAGTTCTTC.

V is TRBV7-8 and J is TRBJ2-1, with 7 bases identical to TRBD2. With 0 bases clipped from V and 3 bases from J, the junction kept 2 bases outside the gene matches. The CDR3 length is 15 residues. The germline V gene has CDR1 SGHVS and CDR2 FQNEAQ. CDR3 sequence: CASSLARGGYNEQFF. The CDR3 region has the DNA TGTGCCAGCAGCTTAGCTCGCGGGGGCTACAATGAGCAGTTCTTC.

The V gene is TRBV7-3, the J gene TRBJ2-7, with TRBD1 matching 7 bases. V lost 5 bases and J lost 7; bases outside the gene matches: 2. Germline V gene lookup returns CDR1 SGHTA and CDR2 FQGTGA. The CDR3 spans 11 residues. As DNA, the CDR3 is TGTGCCAGCAGCCCGGACAGGGAGCAGTACTTC. Its translation: CASSPDREQYF. The complete variable domain, with remaining parts taken from reference TRBV7-3 and TRBJ2-7, reads GAGVSQTPSNKVTEKGKYVELRCDPISGHTALYWYRQSLGQGPEFLIYFQGTGAADDSGLPNDRFFAVRPEGSVSTLKIQRTERGDSAVYLCASSPDREQYFGPGTRLTVT.

This chain joins TRBV5-4 and TRBJ1-2; TRBD1 matches at 9 bases. The length of the CDR3 is 14 residues. CDR1 is SGHNT and CDR2 is YYREEE in the germline V gene (reference sequence). V trimming: 4 bases; J trimming: 7 bases; junction bases outside the gene matches: 8. The CDR3 sequence: CASSTGQGIIGYTF. The CDR3 DNA sequence: TGTGCCAGCAGCACCGGACAGGGGATTATTGGCTACACCTTC.

This clone showed up just once. The chain combines TRBV5-6 with TRBJ2-1; D uncertain. Germline V gives CDR1 SGHDT, CDR2 YYEEEE. This CDR3 comprises 13 residues. The germline V and J ends were trimmed by 0 bases and 6 bases, with 7 bases remaining between them. CDR3 protein: CASSLGSPNEQFF. CDR3 coding DNA: TGTGCCAGCAGCTTGGGTAGCCCCAATGAGCAGTTCTTC. Looking up the rest from reference TRBV5-6 and TRBJ2-1 gives the full variable domain: DAGVTQSPTHLIKTRGQQVTLRCSPKSGHDTVSWYQQALGQGPQFIFQYYEEEERQRGNFPDRFSGHQFPNYSSELNVNALLLGDSALYLCASSLGSPNEQFFGPGTRLTVL.

The chain has TRBV7-2 and TRBJ1-1; D uncertain. V was clipped by 5 bases and J by 3 bases, with 16 bases between them. Germline CDR1 is SGHTA and CDR2 is FQGNSA. The CDR3 sequence is 15 residues long. The CDR3 nucleotides are TGTGCCAGCAGCACCTTCGTCGGGGTCGACACTGAAGCTTTCTTT. Residues: CASSTFVGVDTEAFF.

This sequence joins TRBV7-6 and TRBJ1-2; no reliable D call. The germline V gene has CDR1 SGHVS and CDR2 FNYEAQ. The CDR3 runs 14 residues. The V gene lost 2 bases and the J gene lost 6 bases, with 13 bases spanning the gap. CDR3 sequence reads: CASSLIGGWDGYTF. The CDR3 DNA is TGTGCCAGCAGCTTAATTGGAGGGTGGGATGGCTACACCTTC.

The chain links TRBV10-3 to TRBJ1-6, with D uncertain. The CDR3 sequence is 15 residues long. V shed 3 bases and J shed 0 bases, with 6 bases lying between them. CDR1 is ENHRY and CDR2 is SYGVKD in the germline V gene. DNA for the CDR3: TGTGCCATCAGTGATGAGGGCTCCTATAATTCACCCCTCCACTTT. Encoded protein: CAISDEGSYNSPLHF.

The chain has TRBV6-5 and TRBJ2-2, with D perhaps TRBD1 (6 bases). Germline lookup yields CDR1 MNHEY and CDR2 SVGAGI. The V end lost 4 bases, the J end lost 5 bases, and 11 bases lay between the germline ends. This CDR3 has 14 amino acids. The CDR3 is CASSWQGITGELFF. The CDR3, as DNA: TGTGCCAGCAGTTGGCAGGGGATAACCGGGGAGCTGTTTTTT.

The chain links TRBV18 to TRBJ1-1, with 8 bases lining up with TRBD1. Germline V gene lookup returns CDR1 KGHSH and CDR2 LQKENI. J gave up 3 bases and V 0 bases, and 0 bases lay outside the gene matches. The CDR3 runs to 14 residues. The CDR3 nucleotides read TGTGCCAGCTCACCACCGGACAGGGACACTGAAGCTTTCTTT. Its translation is CASSPPDRDTEAFF.

V is TRBV27 and J is TRBJ1-1; D not certain. Germline-derived CDR1 and CDR2 are MNHEY and SMNVEV (reference sequence). Trimming stripped 1 base from V and 1 base from J, with 4 bases between. This CDR3 has 13 amino acids. The CDR3: CASSLLGNTEAFF. In DNA, the CDR3 is TGTGCCAGCAGTTTATTGGGGAACACTGAAGCTTTCTTT.

The gene calls are TRBV7-3 and TRBJ2-1; D is unresolved. The length of the CDR3 is 13 residues. The ends were cut back, 1 base at V and 7 bases at J, with 8 bases in the middle. Germline CDR1 and CDR2: SGHTA and FQGTGA. The CDR3 loop is CASSLIVGNEQFF. The CDR3 bases are TGTGCCAGCAGCTTAATCGTAGGGAATGAGCAGTTCTTC. Drawing the rest from reference TRBV7-3 and TRBJ2-1, the complete variable domain is GAGVSQTPSNKVTEKGKYVELRCDPISGHTALYWYRQSLGQGPEFLIYFQGTGAADDSGLPNDRFFAVRPEGSVSTLKIQRTERGDSAVYLCASSLIVGNEQFFGPGTRLTVL.

The rearrangement uses TRBV29-1 and TRBJ2-7, with a tentative D call TRBD2 (5 bases). The CDR3 sequence is 15 residues long. Trimming removed 1 base from V and 2 bases from J, with 15 bases in between. Per the germline V gene, CDR1 is SQVTM and CDR2 is ANQGSEA. The CDR3 is CSVEVDGMGPYEQYF. In DNA form, the CDR3 reads TGCAGCGTTGAAGTGGACGGGATGGGCCCCTACGAGCAGTACTTC.

Notes on this clone: Compared with germline, one end of the junction differs, possibly owing to a read error. The chain is built from TRBV7-7 and TRBJ2-5; no firm D call. The CDR3 totals 13 residues. The germline V gene has CDR1 SSHAT and CDR2 FNYEAQ (reference sequence). The CDR3 loop is CASSLVGSETQYF. For the CDR3, the DNA is TGTGCTAGCAGCTTAGTAGGATCGGAGACCCAGTACTTC.

The chain has TRBV5-4 and TRBJ1-6, with no clear D. CDR1 and CDR2 from the germline V gene are SGHNT and YYREEE (reference sequence). The V end lost 4 bases, the J end lost 0 bases, and 8 bases lay between the germline ends. The CDR3 is made up of 15 amino acids. CDR3 residues: CASSKWDSYNSPLHF. CDR3 coding DNA: TGTGCCAGCAGCAAGTGGGACTCCTATAATTCACCCCTCCACTTT.

The sample holds one count of this clone. The chain recombines TRBV6-5 with TRBJ2-7, with 9 bases identical to TRBD1. The CDR3 consists of 13 residues. Trimming at V came to 4 bases and at J to 3 bases, leaving 1 base not matched to a gene. CDR1 MNHEY and CDR2 SVGAGI come from the germline V gene. The CDR3 bases are TGTGCCAGCAGTTGGACAGGGGACTACGAGCAGTACTTC. It is translated as CASSWTGDYEQYF.

The chain links TRBV29-1 to TRBJ1-1; D may be TRBD1 (6 bases). The germline gives CDR1 SQVTM, CDR2 ANQGSEA. Trimming pared 7 bases from V and 5 bases from J, leaving 14 bases between. The CDR3 spans 12 residues. The CDR3 protein is CSGRRDKTEAFF. The DNA for the CDR3 is TGCAGCGGTAGACGGGACAAAACTGAAGCTTTCTTT.

This clone rates as medium-sized. The genes are TRBV28 and TRBJ2-2; D is uncertain. Germline CDR1 is MDHEN and CDR2 is SYDVKM. This CDR3 is built from 11 residues. Deletions cut 8 bases from V and 3 bases from J, with 4 bases between. CDR3 loop: CASEDTGELFF. CDR3 DNA sequence: TGTGCCAGCGAGGACACCGGGGAGCTGTTTTTT.

J is TRBJ2-7 and V is TRBV7-3, with 9 bases aligning to TRBD2. Germline CDR1 and CDR2: SGHTA and FQGTGA. With V trimmed by 4 bases and J by 6 bases, 4 bases remained unmatched. This CDR3 contains 13 residues. CDR3 nucleotides: TGTGCCAGCAGCTCTAGCGGGGCTGCCGAGCAGTACTTC. Its protein is CASSSSGAAEQYF.

This chain joins TRBV2 and TRBJ1-1; D gene unclear. Germline CDR1 is SNHLY and CDR2 is FYNNEI. V lost 2 bases, J lost 0 bases, and 7 bases lay in between. The CDR3 covers 14 residues. The CDR3 loop is CASSELALNTEAFF. CDR3 nucleotides: TGTGCCAGCAGTGAATTGGCGCTGAACACTGAAGCTTTCTTT.

This clone was seen just once. The chain combines TRBV4-1 with TRBJ2-7; 7 bases align to TRBD2. Germline V gene sequence: CDR1 MGHRA, CDR2 YSYEKL. V was clipped by 0 bases and J by 6 bases; unmatched bases: 11. This CDR3 is built from 16 residues. For the CDR3, the DNA is TGCGCCAGCAGCCAAGACCGGAGCGGGGTGTTGGGCGAGCAGTACTTC. Its protein product is CASSQDRSGVLGEQYF.

The CDR3 region has the DNA TGCAGCGTCGTTGACAGGTTTAATCAGCCCCAGCATTTT. Amino acid sequence: CSVVDRFNQPQHF. The chain recombines TRBV29-1 with TRBJ1-5; a weak D match, TRBD1 (6 bases). Per germline, CDR1 SQVTM and CDR2 ANQGSEA. The ends were cut back, 6 bases at V and 4 bases at J, with 13 bases in the middle. This CDR3 has 13 amino acids. The whole variable domain, filled in from reference TRBV29-1 and TRBJ1-5, reads SAVISQKPSRDICQRGTSLTIQCQVDSQVTMMFWYRQQPGQSLTLIATANQGSEATYESGFVIDKFPISRPNLTFSTLTVSNMSPEDSSIYLCSVVDRFNQPQHFGDGTRLSIL.

The V call is TRBV10-3, the J call TRBJ1-2; no definite D call. The germline gives CDR1 ENHRY, CDR2 SYGVKD. This CDR3 has 20 residues. V lost 3 bases to trimming and J lost 1 base, with 27 bases between them. DNA of the CDR3: TGTGCCATCAGTGATCCCGGAGTTGGGCAGAACTTCATCCTTAACTATGGCTACACCTTC. Encoded protein: CAISDPGVGQNFILNYGYTF.

The gene calls are TRBV4-1 and TRBJ1-1; D unresolved. The CDR3 spans 14 residues. Per germline, CDR1 MGHRA and CDR2 YSYEKL. V was clipped by 3 bases and J by 3 bases, with 11 bases between them. The CDR3 spells CASSQDSGDTEAFF. In nucleotides, the CDR3 is TGCGCCAGCAGCCAGGACTCGGGTGACACTGAAGCTTTCTTT.

The count of this clone is one. The V call is TRBV7-9, the J call TRBJ1-4, with 9 positions matching TRBD1. Germline V lookup: CDR1 SEHNR, CDR2 FQNEAQ (reference sequence). V lost 6 bases, J lost 6 bases, and 8 bases stayed unmatched. The CDR3 covers 15 residues. In DNA form, the CDR3 reads TGTGCCAGCAGGGCGGACAGGGGAACATATGAAAAACTGTTTTTT. This gives the protein CASRADRGTYEKLFF.